Shown below are 5 T cell receptor beta chains from a single sample sequenced in a study of OX40 agonist ivuxolimab in advanced cancers. Assay used: immunoSEQ multiplex PCR; TCRdb lists only in-frame clones, some missing. The repertoire includes 70,000 or so clones, around 83% of them detected once, and approximately 2.5% sits in the top ten. The source was CD4+ or CD8+ T cells sorted from blood, collected in a trial of the OX40 agonist ivuxolimab. The receptors stem from an adult with an advanced solid tumor such as melanoma, head and neck, liver or kidney cancer.

The V and J genes are TRBV6-1 and TRBJ1-1; D may be TRBD1 (5 bases). The ends were cut back, 2 bases at V and 4 bases at J, with 11 bases in the middle. The CDR3 sequence is 14 residues long. Germline V gene lookup returns CDR1 MNHNS and CDR2 SASEGT. The CDR3 region has the DNA TGTGCCAGCAGTGAACGTTATGGGGGCACTGAAGCTTTCTTT. It specifies CASSERYGGTEAFF.

The chain carries TRBV19 and TRBJ2-7; D tentatively fits TRBD1 or TRBD2 (5 bases each). The V end lost 3 bases, the J end lost 7 bases, and 16 bases lay between the germline ends. This CDR3 has 14 residues. The germline gives CDR1 LNHDA, CDR2 SQIVND (reference sequence). The CDR3 sequence: CASSMGTSGWEQYF. In DNA form, the CDR3 reads TGTGCCAGTAGTATGGGGACCTCGGGTTGGGAGCAGTACTTC.

The chain has TRBV5-1 and TRBJ2-1, with D unresolved. Germline V gives CDR1 SGHRS, CDR2 YFSETQ. With 1 base removed from V and 5 bases from J, the gap between germline ends came to 13 bases. This CDR3 is built from 15 residues. The CDR3 DNA reads TGCGCCAGCAGCTTGAATTTCGGGTTAGACAATGAGCAGTTCTTC. This translates into CASSLNFGLDNEQFF.

This clone appeared a few times. At the DNA level, this CDR3 is encoded by other sequences in the same sample as well. The rearrangement links TRBV20-1 to TRBJ1-1; D is ambiguous. Trimming cost V 6 bases and J 0 bases, with 5 bases left between them. Germline V gene data show CDR1 as DFQATT and CDR2 as SNEGSKA (reference sequence). The CDR3 has 11 amino acids. CDR3 sequence reads: CSAEMNTEAFF. CDR3 DNA: TGCAGTGCCGAGATGAACACTGAAGCTTTCTTT.

The chain is built from TRBV10-3 and TRBJ2-1; TRBD1 aligns across 9 bases. The ends lost 6 bases at V and 5 bases at J; junction bases unmatched: 8. Per germline, CDR1 ENHRY and CDR2 SYGVKD. The CDR3 totals 15 residues. Here the CDR3 DNA reads TGTGCCATCAGCCGGCCGGGACAGGGTAACAATGAGCAGTTCTTC. This codes for CAISRPGQGNNEQFF.